Reported below is one TCR beta chain. The antigen is undetermined. This entry is derived from a study of breast tumors, draining lymph nodes, adjacent tissues. Broader study findings: Tumor TCR diversity was below lymph nodes but above nontumor tissue.

The V end was cut by 2 bases, the J end by 6 bases, with 7 bases between. CDR3 length: 12 residues. Germline CDR1 is GTSNPN and CDR2 is SVGIG (reference sequence). TCRdb re-derived calls from the multiplex PCR reads in MiXCR, one entry per CDR3 protein. The repertoire holds 150,000 to 200,000 distinct CDR3 sequences, with approximately 33% as singletons. Breast cancer patients provided tissue from their axillary draining lymph nodes. The source is a female donor with breast cancer. Some clones in this sample may be carry-over from other donors' samples. The sequenced material came from axillary lymph node tissue. The chain uses TRBV30 and TRBJ1-4; D may be TRBD1 (5 bases). The CDR3 bases are TGTGCCTGGAGTCTGGGGGATGAAAAACTGTTTTTT. Encoded protein: CAWSLGDEKLFF.